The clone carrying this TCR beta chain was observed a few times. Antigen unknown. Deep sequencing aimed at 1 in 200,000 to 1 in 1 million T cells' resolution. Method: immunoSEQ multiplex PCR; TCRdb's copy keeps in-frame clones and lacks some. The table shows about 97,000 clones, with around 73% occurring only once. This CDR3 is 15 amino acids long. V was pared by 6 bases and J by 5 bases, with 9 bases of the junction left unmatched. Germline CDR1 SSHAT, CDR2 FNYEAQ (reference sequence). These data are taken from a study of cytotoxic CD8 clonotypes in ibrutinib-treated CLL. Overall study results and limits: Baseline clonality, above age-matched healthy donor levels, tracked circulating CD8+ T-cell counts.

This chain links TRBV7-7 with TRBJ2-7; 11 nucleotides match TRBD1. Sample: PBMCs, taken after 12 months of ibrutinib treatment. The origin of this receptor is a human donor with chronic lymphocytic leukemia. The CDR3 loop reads CASSPGTGGSHEQYF. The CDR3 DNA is TGTGCCAGCAGTCCCGGGACAGGGGGGTCCCACGAGCAGTACTTC.